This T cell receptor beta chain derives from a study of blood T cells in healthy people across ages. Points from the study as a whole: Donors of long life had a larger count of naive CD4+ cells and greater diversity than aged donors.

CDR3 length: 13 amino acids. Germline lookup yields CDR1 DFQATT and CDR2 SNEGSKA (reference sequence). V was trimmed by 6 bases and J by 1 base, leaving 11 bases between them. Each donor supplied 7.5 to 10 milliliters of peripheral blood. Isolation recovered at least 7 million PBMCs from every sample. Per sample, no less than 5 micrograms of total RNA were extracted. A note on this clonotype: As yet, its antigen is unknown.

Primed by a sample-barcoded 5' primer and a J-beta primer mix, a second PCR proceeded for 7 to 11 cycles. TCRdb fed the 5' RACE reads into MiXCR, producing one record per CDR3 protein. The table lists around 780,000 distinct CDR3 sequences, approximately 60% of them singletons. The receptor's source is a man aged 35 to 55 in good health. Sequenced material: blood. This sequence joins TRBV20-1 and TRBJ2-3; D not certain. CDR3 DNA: TGCAGTGCCCCCCCCCCGCGCACAGATACGCAGTATTTT. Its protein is CSAPPPRTDTQYF.